This T cell receptor beta chain was identified in a study of blood T cell repertoires in COVID-19. This CDR3 contains 17 residues. The V gene's germline CDR1 is SQVTM and CDR2 ANQGSEA. V dropped 0 bases and J dropped 0 bases, with 17 bases sitting between them. The study recruited exposed participants who had met a COVID-19 case within 2 weeks before entry. Measured with immunoSEQ multiplex PCR; TCRdb has only the in-frame clones, and not every one. Altogether 150,000 to 200,000 clones are present, approximately 80% being singletons, with the ten largest covering roughly an eighth. The TCR sequence derives from a man in his sixties who had been exposed to COVID-19. The specimen was PBMCs or T cells enriched from blood (not recorded which). J is TRBJ1-2 and V is TRBV29-1; perhaps TRBD1 as D (5 bases). As DNA, the CDR3 is TGCAGCGTTGAAGATGTCCGTGGGGCAGTGTCTAACTATGGCTACACCTTC. This translates into CSVEDVRGAVSNYGYTF.